This entry concerns a single T cell receptor beta chain. Its antigen is not known. TCRdb analysed the 5' RACE reads with MiXCR anew, one entry per CDR3 protein. The table lists 120,000 to 150,000 distinct CDR3 sequences, 3% to 4% of them singletons. This entry is derived from a study of identical twins. CDR3 length: 16 amino acids. Trimming pared 8 bases from V and 3 bases from J, leaving 20 bases between. Broader study findings: Among beta out-of-frame sequences, excess sharing between twins appeared weaker. In drawing conclusions, the study used cross-sectional statistical analysis and did not follow the same donors. Beta clonotypes that were abundant in cord blood contained fewer insertions, a pattern absent from memory repertoires.

V gene TRBV12-3 or TRBV12-4 combines with J gene TRBJ2-1; tentative D call: TRBD2 (6 bases). The sequence was obtained from a man between 18 and 29 years old in good health. Material for sequencing was memory T cells sorted from blood. The CDR3 is CASVFPPGRCYNEQFF. CDR3 DNA: TGTGCCAGCGTGTTCCCCCCGGGGAGGTGCTACAATGAGCAGTTCTTC.